These 17 T cell receptor beta chains came from one sample sequenced in a study of radiation and T cells in renal cell carcinoma. Sample time point: blood 4 weeks post-SBRT, at nephrectomy. The treatment: 15 Gy SBRT to primary tumor, nephrectomy 4 weeks later. Using immunoSEQ multiplex PCR, the repertoire was profiled, and TCRdb retains in-frame clones only, with some absent. The table has 120,000 to 150,000 clones, approximately 86% seen once. The specimen comprised blood, sampled from a patient whose treatment included radiotherapy and nephrectomy. The origin of the receptors is a woman aged 50 to 60 with renal cell carcinoma.

The chain links TRBV10-2 to TRBJ2-1; no definite D call. Germline loops: CDR1 WSHSY, CDR2 SAAADI. Trimming pared 2 bases from V and 8 bases from J, leaving 19 bases between. This CDR3 is built from 16 residues. The CDR3 nucleotides read TGCGCCAGCAGTGAGCGCTCTCTAGATGGGTTAGATGAGCAGTTCTTC. Its protein is CASSERSLDGLDEQFF.

The chain combines TRBV5-1 with TRBJ2-1; 13 bases map to TRBD2. The CDR3 contains 16 residues. After removal of 4 bases from V and 7 bases from J, the junction contained 8 bases not matched to a gene. Germline values: CDR1 SGHRS, CDR2 YFSETQ. The CDR3 bases are TGCGCCAGCAGCGTCCCACTAGCGGGGGGGGCAAATGAGCAGTTCTTC. Amino acid sequence: CASSVPLAGGANEQFF.

The chain is built from TRBV7-9 and TRBJ1-5; TRBD1 might be the D (5 bases). The germline V and J ends were trimmed by 5 bases and 7 bases, with 12 bases remaining between them. Germline assignment: CDR1 SEHNR and CDR2 FQNEAQ (reference sequence). The CDR3 length is 13 residues. The CDR3 region is CASSASTEQPQHF. CDR3 bases: TGTGCCAGCAGCGCCTCGACAGAACAGCCCCAGCATTTT.

This clone was picked up one time. V and J are TRBV28 and TRBJ1-2; D gene uncertain. The length of the CDR3 is 12 residues. CDR1 MDHEN and CDR2 SYDVKM come from the germline V gene. Trimming took off 4 bases at V and 7 bases at J, with 10 bases between the two ends. The CDR3 nucleotides read TGTGCCAGCAGTTCCCGACTATTTGGCTACACCTTC. Its protein product is CASSSRLFGYTF.

This clone was observed once. The chain employs TRBV5-1 and TRBJ2-5; no reliable D call. The CDR3 extends over 13 amino acids. The V end was cut by 4 bases, the J end by 3 bases, with 10 bases between. Germline V lookup: CDR1 SGHRS, CDR2 YFSETQ. CDR3 sequence reads: CASSQYPEETQYF. The CDR3 coding sequence is TGCGCCAGCAGCCAATATCCCGAAGAGACCCAGTACTTC.

The chain joins TRBV4-1 to TRBJ1-3; no clear D. Germline loops: CDR1 MGHRA, CDR2 YSYEKL. The CDR3 is made up of 14 amino acids. Trimming took off 0 bases at V and 3 bases at J, with 6 bases between the two ends. The CDR3 is CASSQEQYGNTIYF. CDR3 in DNA: TGCGCCAGCAGCCAAGAACAGTATGGAAACACCATATATTTT.

The chain uses TRBV7-2 and TRBJ1-1; D unclear. Trimming took 5 bases from V and 1 from J, leaving 8 bases between them. This CDR3 has 13 residues. The germline V gene encodes CDR1 SGHTA and CDR2 FQGNSA. CDR3 coding DNA: TGTGCCAGCAGCCCCGTTGGGAACACTGAAGCTTTCTTT. Its protein is CASSPVGNTEAFF.

The chain employs TRBV5-1 and TRBJ1-6, with D maybe TRBD1 (6 bases). The germline CDR1 and CDR2 sequences are SGHRS and YFSETQ. The CDR3 is 15 residues long. Between the trimmed V and J ends, which lost 0 bases and 7 bases, there was a span of 11 bases. This CDR3 is CASSLAGEGNSPLHF. In nucleotides, the CDR3 is TGCGCCAGCAGCTTGGCAGGGGAAGGGAATTCACCCCTCCACTTT.

The genes are TRBV11-3 and TRBJ2-3; no clear D gene. The CDR3 sequence is 15 residues long. Trimming removed 2 bases from V and 1 base from J, with 10 bases in between. The germline V gene has CDR1 SGHNT and CDR2 YENEEA. CDR3 coding DNA: TGTGCCAGCAGCTTAACACTGTTGGGCACAGATACGCAGTATTTT. This gives the protein CASSLTLLGTDTQYF.

Here the CDR3 DNA reads TGTGCCAGCAGTGAAGATGGGGGACGGGGTGGCTACACCTTC. This translates into CASSEDGGRGGYTF. This chain joins TRBV6-1 and TRBJ1-2; the D gene is possibly TRBD1 (5 bases). In germline, CDR1 is MNHNS, CDR2 SASEGT. V was pared by 1 base and J by 7 bases, with 13 bases between. The CDR3 spans 14 residues.

This clone was seen only a few times. The chain's CDR3 is CAWSGTPNQPQHF. The DNA for the CDR3 is TGTGCCTGGAGTGGGACACCCAATCAGCCCCAGCATTTT. V is TRBV30 and J is TRBJ1-5, with D tentatively TRBD1 (5 bases). CDR1 is GTSNPN, CDR2 SVGIG, per germline (reference sequence). V gave up 1 base and J gave up 3 bases, with 7 bases separating them. The CDR3 runs 13 residues. Complete variable domain (other parts from reference TRBV30 and TRBJ1-5): SQTIHQWPATLVQPVGSPLSLECTVEGTSNPNLYWYRQAAGRGLQLLFYSVGIGQISSEVPQNLSASRPQDRQFILSSKKLLLSDSGFYLCAWSGTPNQPQHFGDGTRLSIL.

This chain connects TRBV4-3 to TRBJ2-1; D possibly corresponds to TRBD2 (5 bases). Per germline, CDR1 LGHNA and CDR2 YSLEER. CDR3 length: 16 amino acids. V was clipped by 4 bases and J by 0 bases, with 13 bases between them. This CDR3 reads CASSLRRGSSYNEQFF. Written as DNA, the CDR3 is TGCGCCAGCAGCCTACGACGGGGAAGCTCCTACAATGAGCAGTTCTTC.

The chain joins TRBV15 to TRBJ2-7; 11 bases agree with TRBD2. CDR3 size: 15 residues. The J segment lost 2 bases and the V segment lost 0 bases, leaving 0 bases of the junction unmatched. CDR1 and CDR2 (germline): LNHNV, YYDKDF (reference sequence). The CDR3 sequence is CATSRELAGAYEQYF. The CDR3 DNA is TGTGCCACCAGCAGAGAACTAGCGGGAGCCTACGAGCAGTACTTC.

The table lists this clone with a few counts. V and J are TRBV5-6 and TRBJ1-1; maybe TRBD1 (6 bases). Germline-derived CDR1 and CDR2 are SGHDT and YYEEEE. Trimming left V 3 bases short and J 3 bases short, with 12 bases between. This CDR3 is built from 14 residues. CDR3 amino acids: CASSWRQEYTEAFF. The CDR3, as DNA: TGTGCCAGCAGCTGGCGACAGGAGTACACTGAAGCTTTCTTT.

The chain combines TRBV9 with TRBJ1-4, with D possibly TRBD1 on 6 matching bases. The CDR3 covers 15 residues. The germline V gene encodes CDR1 SGDLS and CDR2 YYNGEE. Trimming took 3 bases from V and 5 from J, leaving 14 bases between them. CDR3 coding DNA: TGTGCCAGCAGCGGAACAGGGTTGGAAAATGAAAAACTGTTTTTT. Amino acids: CASSGTGLENEKLFF. Based on the CDR3 plus reference TRBV9 and TRBJ1-4, the full variable domain is DSGVTQTPKHLITATGQRVTLRCSPRSGDLSVYWYQQSLDQGLQFLIQYYNGEERAKGNILERFSAQQFPDLHSELNLSSLELGDSALYFCASSGTGLENEKLFFGSGTQLSVL.

This clone has only one observation. The chain joins TRBV4-3 to TRBJ2-1, with a tentative D call TRBD1 (7 bases). The length of the CDR3 is 15 residues. Germline CDR1 reads LGHNA; CDR2 reads YSLEER. V lost 6 bases and J 2 bases, leaving 14 bases between the germline ends. Here the CDR3 DNA reads TGCGCCAGCAGTATCAGGGGGGAACCCTACAATGAGCAGTTCTTC. Translation gives CASSIRGEPYNEQFF.

The chain combines TRBV9 with TRBJ2-1; D is uncertain. This CDR3 region has 15 residues. The germline gives CDR1 SGDLS, CDR2 YYNGEE. Trimming stripped 4 bases from V and 7 bases from J, with 18 bases between. The CDR3 region is CASSPRLLTQNEQFF. In nucleotides, the CDR3 is TGTGCCAGCAGCCCACGTCTCCTTACCCAAAATGAGCAGTTCTTC.